Below are 19 T cell receptor beta chains sequenced from a single sample in a study of T cell repertoires in cytomegalovirus infection. Using its own MiXCR run on the reads, TCRdb lists one record per CDR3 protein. The data contain some 480,000 distinct CDR3 sequences, more than 30% of them singletons. These receptors are not linked to any known antigen. Sequencing used cultured PBMCs, obtained from culture after CMV antigen stimulation. Receptors originate from a human donor in good health (CMV status not recorded). Some clones in this sample may be carry-over from other donors' samples.

V gene TRBV28 combines with J gene TRBJ2-1, with 10 bases lining up with TRBD2. Trimming removed 6 bases from V and 9 bases from J; junction bases left unmatched: 14. From germline, CDR1 is MDHEN and CDR2 SYDVKM. The CDR3 covers 16 residues. The CDR3 region has the DNA TGTGCCAGCAGCCTCCTGTTGGCTAGCGGGAGCTCTGAGCAGTTCTTC. It specifies CASSLLLASGSSEQFF.

The genes are TRBV27 and TRBJ2-5; 9 nucleotides match TRBD2. Germline-derived CDR1 and CDR2 are MNHEY and SMNVEV (reference sequence). This CDR3 region has 14 residues. The J segment lost 5 bases and the V segment lost 6 bases, leaving 7 bases of the junction unmatched. The CDR3 is CASRSAGGRETQYF. DNA for the CDR3: TGTGCCAGCAGGTCTGCGGGAGGGCGCGAGACCCAGTACTTC.

This clonotype has a handful of counts. CDR3 DNA sequence: TGTGCCAGCAGCCGCGCGCAGCTGCAGCGGGGGGAAAAACTGTTTTTT. As protein: CASSRAQLQRGEKLFF. The chain employs TRBV7-8 and TRBJ1-4; maybe TRBD1 (5 bases). Germline-derived CDR1 and CDR2 are SGHVS and FQNEAQ. The CDR3 contains 16 residues. Trimming cost V 5 bases and J 8 bases, with 21 bases left between them.

This clonotype was counted ten times or more. This chain uses TRBV7-2 with TRBJ2-5, with 11 positions matching TRBD2. CDR3 size: 15 residues. Per the germline V gene, CDR1 is SGHTA and CDR2 is FQGNSA. This CDR3 is CAAAPPGLAGETQYF. The CDR3 coding sequence is TGTGCAGCCGCGCCACCTGGACTAGCGGGAGAGACCCAGTACTTC.

This CDR3 is CASSSLGEQFF. Written as DNA, the CDR3 is TGTGCCAGCAGCTCCTTGGGTGAGCAGTTCTTC. The V call is TRBV7-2, the J call TRBJ2-1; D is uncertain. Germline CDR1 is SGHTA and CDR2 is FQGNSA. Trimming left V 4 bases short and J 9 bases short, with 7 bases between. The CDR3 has 11 amino acids.

About this clonotype: One junction end disagrees with the germline gene, perhaps due to a read error. This rearrangement joins TRBV7-7 to TRBJ2-1; TRBD2 matches 9 bases. The CDR3 contains 14 residues. Germline V gives CDR1 SSHAT, CDR2 FNYEAQ (reference sequence). CDR3 residues: CASSLGLAGSEQFF. For the CDR3, the DNA is TGTGCTAGCAGCTTAGGGCTAGCGGGAAGTGAGCAGTTCTTC.

This chain joins TRBV20-1 and TRBJ2-1; D possibly corresponds to TRBD2 (5 bases). The CDR3 runs 15 residues. V lost 1 base to trimming and J lost 6 bases, with 16 bases between them. Germline V gene lookup returns CDR1 DFQATT and CDR2 SNEGSKA (reference sequence). Here the CDR3 reads CSARVSGIPLNEQFF. The CDR3 bases are TGCAGTGCTAGAGTGTCGGGGATACCTCTCAATGAGCAGTTCTTC.

J is TRBJ2-7 and V is TRBV20-1, with D possibly being TRBD1 (6 bases). The CDR3 spans 14 residues. Per germline, CDR1 DFQATT and CDR2 SNEGSKA (reference sequence). V dropped 3 bases and J dropped 3 bases, with 15 bases sitting between them. The CDR3 loop is CSASEPTGFYEQYF. DNA of the CDR3: TGCAGTGCTAGCGAACCGACAGGATTCTACGAGCAGTACTTC.

The chain carries TRBV5-4 and TRBJ1-1, with no clear D. V lost 0 bases, J lost 8 bases, and 11 bases lay in between. From germline, CDR1 is SGHNT and CDR2 YYREEE (reference sequence). The CDR3 is 13 amino acids. CDR3: CASSLGPAEEAFF. The CDR3 nucleotides are TGTGCCAGCAGCTTGGGGCCAGCGGAAGAAGCTTTCTTT.

This clonotype was counted only a few times. The chain links TRBV6-2 or TRBV6-3 to TRBJ2-2; TRBD2 matches 8 bases. Looked up from germline, CDR1 is MNHEY and CDR2 is SVGEGT. V was clipped by 8 bases and J by 4 bases; unmatched bases: 21. The CDR3 has 19 amino acids. CDR3 DNA sequence: TGTGCCAGCGGTCCAATAGAAGCGGGAGTATTAAGGAGCACCGGGGAGCTGTTTTTT. It translates to CASGPIEAGVLRSTGELFF.

This clonotype was counted between two and nine times. The V gene is TRBV7-8, the J gene TRBJ1-6; D ambiguous. With 2 bases removed from V and 0 bases from J, the gap between germline ends came to 8 bases. The CDR3 loop spans 16 amino acids. The germline V gene has CDR1 SGHVS and CDR2 FQNEAQ. The CDR3 sequence is CASSLSPLSYNSPLHF. CDR3 coding DNA: TGTGCCAGCAGCTTATCCCCACTCTCCTATAATTCACCCCTCCACTTT.

V usage is TRBV19 and J usage is TRBJ1-2, with D tentatively TRBD1 (6 bases). The CDR3 loop spans 16 amino acids. Looked up from germline, CDR1 is LNHDA and CDR2 is SQIVND (reference sequence). The V and J ends lost 7 bases and 4 bases respectively, with 22 bases between them. In DNA form, the CDR3 reads TGTGCCAGTACCGCCAGGGGCGTGGGGGGAAGCTATGGCTACACCTTC. Its protein product is CASTARGVGGSYGYTF. Using reference TRBV19 and TRBJ1-2 for the parts outside the CDR3, the full variable domain is DGGITQSPKYLFRKEGQNVTLSCEQNLNHDAMYWYRQDPGQGLRLIYYSQIVNDFQKGDIAEGYSVSREKKESFPLTVTSAQKNPTAFYLCASTARGVGGSYGYTFGSGTRLTVV.

This sequence joins TRBV7-2 and TRBJ2-7, with 10 bases identical to TRBD1. This CDR3 has 14 amino acids. The germline V gene has CDR1 SGHTA and CDR2 FQGNSA. Trimming removed 6 bases from V and 4 bases from J; junction bases left unmatched: 6. The CDR3: CASRPGQGRYEQYF. The CDR3 nucleotides are TGTGCCAGCAGACCGGGACAGGGGCGTTACGAGCAGTACTTC. The full variable domain, rest sourced from reference TRBV7-2 and TRBJ2-7, is GAGVSQSPSNKVTEKGKDVELRCDPISGHTALYWYRQSLGQGLEFLIYFQGNSAPDKSGLPSDRFSAERTGGSVSTLTIQRTQQEDSAVYLCASRPGQGRYEQYFGPGTRLTVT.

The V and J genes are TRBV19 and TRBJ2-4; D is ambiguous. V was clipped by 3 bases and J by 1 base, with 7 bases between them. Germline values: CDR1 LNHDA, CDR2 SQIVND (reference sequence). CDR3 length equals 14 residues. The CDR3 DNA reads TGTGCCAGTAGTATGTTCGAGGCCAAAAACATTCAGTACTTC. It is translated as CASSMFEAKNIQYF.

The rearrangement links TRBV24-1 to TRBJ2-3, with 11 bases that match TRBD2. There are 18 residues in the CDR3. Germline-derived CDR1 and CDR2 are KGHDR and SFDVKD. With V trimmed by 3 bases and J by 3 bases, 10 bases remained unmatched. The DNA of the CDR3 is TGTGCCACCAGTGATACTTCACTAGCGGGAGAGAGTACAGATACGCAGTATTTT. It is translated as CATSDTSLAGESTDTQYF.

This clonotype has just a few counts. This chain links TRBV19 with TRBJ2-3, with D possibly TRBD2 on 6 matching bases. The CDR3 has 15 residues. Germline assignment: CDR1 LNHDA and CDR2 SQIVND (reference sequence). V was clipped by 3 bases and J by 7 bases, with 17 bases between them. CDR3 sequence (DNA): TGTGCCAGTAGTATGGTGTCGGGAGTGGAGTATACGCAGTATTTT. Translating it yields CASSMVSGVEYTQYF.

This clonotype was detected a few times. The J gene is TRBJ1-6, the V gene TRBV7-3; tentatively, D is TRBD1 (6 bases). The CDR3 is 15 residues long. The V end lost 3 bases, the J end lost 9 bases, and 15 bases lay between the germline ends. The germline CDR1 and CDR2 sequences are SGHTA and FQGTGA. The CDR3 DNA is TGTGCCAGCAGCTTTGGGGGGGCAGGGAGTTCACCCCTCCACTTT. This gives the protein CASSFGGAGSSPLHF.

This clonotype was counted ten times or more. The chain links TRBV6-1 to TRBJ2-5, with 12 bases lining up with TRBD2. Germline CDR1 and CDR2: MNHNS and SASEGT. The V gene end was trimmed by 8 bases and the J gene end by 2 bases; junction bases not matched to a gene: 0. The CDR3 runs 13 residues. In DNA, the CDR3 is TGTGCCAGCGGGACTAGCGGGCAAGAGACCCAGTACTTC. Translation gives CASGTSGQETQYF.

The rearrangement links TRBV24-1 to TRBJ2-1, with a weak D call TRBD1 (6 bases). Germline values: CDR1 KGHDR, CDR2 SFDVKD. CDR3 length: 16 amino acids. V lost 1 base, J lost 4 bases, and 13 bases lay in between. The CDR3 nucleotides read TGTGCCACCAGTGATTTTAGGACAGACCAGTACAATGAGCAGTTCTTC. Its protein product is CATSDFRTDQYNEQFF.